This TCR beta chain came from a study of blood T cell repertoires in COVID-19. At the level of the study: Samples of COVID-19 (acute and convalescent) were obtained from the United States, Italy and Spain.

This clone was counted only a few times. Trimming cost V 8 bases and J 3 bases, with 13 bases left between them. Germline V gene lookup returns CDR1 SNHLY and CDR2 FYNNEI. CDR3 length: 14 amino acids. The participants were between roughly 18 and 89 years old and came from 20 to 30 US areas. Clinical history reported by participants formed the basis on which cohorts were assigned. How the authors handled the data: Quantification of nucleated cells was approximated via reference gene primer amplification. Profiled with immunoSEQ multiplex PCR; TCRdb holds only in-frame clones, not every one. The D gene and trimming were derived from the DNA, and the V and J assignments and clone size from that table. The data contain approximately 190,000 clones, around 83% of them singletons.

The chain employs TRBV2 and TRBJ1-4; D is perhaps TRBD1 (6 bases). Sequencing was done on a sample of PBMCs or T cells enriched from blood (not recorded which). The receptor was isolated from a woman aged 25 to 39 who had been exposed to COVID-19. The CDR3 reads CASLWGQSNEKLFF. The CDR3 nucleotides are TGTGCCAGCCTCTGGGGGCAGTCTAATGAAAAACTGTTTTTT.